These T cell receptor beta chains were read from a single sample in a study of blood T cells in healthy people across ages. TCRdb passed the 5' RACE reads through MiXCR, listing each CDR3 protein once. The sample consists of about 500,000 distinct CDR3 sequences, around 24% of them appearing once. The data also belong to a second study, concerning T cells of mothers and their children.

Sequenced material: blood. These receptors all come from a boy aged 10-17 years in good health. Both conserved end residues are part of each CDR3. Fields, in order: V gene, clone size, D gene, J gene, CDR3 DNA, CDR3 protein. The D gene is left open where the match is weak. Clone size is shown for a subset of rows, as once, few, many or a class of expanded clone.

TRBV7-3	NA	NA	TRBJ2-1	TGTGCCAGCAGCTTTGGCGGGACGTACAATGAGCAGTTCTTC	CASSFGGTYNEQFF
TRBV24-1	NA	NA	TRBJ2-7	TGTGCCCCGGCCGCCCCCTTCAATTGCCACGAGCAGTACTTC	CAPAAPFNCHEQYF
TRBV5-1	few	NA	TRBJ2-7	TGCGCCAGCAGCTTGGAAGCCCCCTCCCACGAGCAGTACTTC	CASSLEAPSHEQYF
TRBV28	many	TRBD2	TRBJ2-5	TGTGCCAGCAGTTTATTCGCCACTAGCGGGAGCCTCCAAGAGACCCAGTACTTC	CASSLFATSGSLQETQYF
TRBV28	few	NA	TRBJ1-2	TGTGCGAGCGACATTGGGCCCCGGCGGGGGACCTATGGCTACACCTTC	CASDIGPRRGTYGYTF
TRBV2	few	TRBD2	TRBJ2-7	TGTGCCAGCAGTGTGAGGACTAGCCGAACATACGAGCAGTACTTC	CASSVRTSRTYEQYF
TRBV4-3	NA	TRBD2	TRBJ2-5	TGCGCCAGCAGCCAAGATTTTGGCCTAGCGGCATTCAATGAGCGGTTCTTC	CASSQDFGLAAFNERFF
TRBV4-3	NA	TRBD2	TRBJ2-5	TGCGCCAGCCCGGGACTAGCGGGAGGGGAGACCCAGTACTTC	CASPGLAGGETQYF
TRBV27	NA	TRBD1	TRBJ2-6	TGTGCCAGCAGTACCGACAGGGCGCCACCTGGGGCCAACGTCCTGACTTTC	CASSTDRAPPGANVLTF
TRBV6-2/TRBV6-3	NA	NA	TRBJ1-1	TGTGCCAGCAGGAACGGCTTAGCGGGTTACACTGAAGCTTTCTTT	CASRNGLAGYTEAFF
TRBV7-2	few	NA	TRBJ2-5	TGTGCCAGCAGCTTAGTTGGGGGCATTAAAGAGACCCAGTACTTC	CASSLVGGIKETQYF
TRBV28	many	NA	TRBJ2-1	TGTGCCAGCAGTAGGTCGTTTCGCCTTAATGAGCAGTTCTTC	CASSRSFRLNEQFF
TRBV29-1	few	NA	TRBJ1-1	TGCAGCGTTGTACACCACATGAACACTGAAGCTTTCTTT	CSVVHHMNTEAFF
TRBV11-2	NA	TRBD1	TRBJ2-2	TGTGCCAGCAGCTCTAGAGGGGGCGACACCGGGGAGCTGTTTTTT	CASSSRGGDTGELFF